These 10 T cell receptor beta chains were all obtained from the same sample, sequenced in a study of shared clonotypes between healthy human individuals. Sequenced by immunoSEQ multiplex PCR; TCRdb stores in-frame clones only, minus some. The table records some 530,000 clones, about 72% of them present only once. The sample taken for sequencing was PBMCs. These receptors were obtained from a woman between 35 and 50 years old in good health. Some clones in this sample may be carry-over from other donors' samples.

The chain joins TRBV7-2 to TRBJ2-7; tentatively, D is TRBD2 (7 bases). Germline V gene data show CDR1 as SGHTA and CDR2 as FQGNSA. The CDR3 sequence is 15 residues long. The V and J ends lost 1 base and 3 bases respectively, with 13 bases between them. The CDR3 here is CASSLGPGEGYEQYF. The CDR3 DNA follows: TGTGCCAGCAGCTTAGGCCCAGGGGAGGGCTACGAGCAGTACTTC.

The chain recombines TRBV6-5 with TRBJ1-5; 10 nucleotides line up with TRBD1. The trim removed 10 bases at V and 6 bases at J, leaving 3 bases unmatched. Germline CDR1 MNHEY, CDR2 SVGAGI. The CDR3 covers 12 residues. This CDR3 reads CATGTGVQPQHF. The DNA of the CDR3 is TGTGCCACCGGGACAGGGGTTCAGCCCCAGCATTTT.

This clone was seen just once. This chain uses TRBV15 with TRBJ1-2; 10 bases are a match to TRBD1. Germline V gene sequence: CDR1 LNHNV, CDR2 YYDKDF (reference sequence). The V gene end was trimmed by 0 bases and the J gene end by 5 bases; junction bases not matched to a gene: 3. The length of the CDR3 is 15 residues. The CDR3 sequence: CATSRDPGQGYGYTF. For the CDR3, the DNA is TGTGCCACCAGCAGAGATCCGGGACAGGGGTATGGCTACACCTTC.

A single count supports this clone. The V gene is TRBV28, the J gene TRBJ2-7; 12 bases agree with TRBD2. The V gene's germline CDR1 is MDHEN and CDR2 SYDVKM. CDR3 size: 14 residues. V shed 2 bases and J 6 bases; nucleotides not matched to a gene: 2. For the CDR3, the DNA is TGTGCCAGCAGTTTAACGGGACTAGCGGGCGAGCAGTACTTC. Its protein product is CASSLTGLAGEQYF.

This clone was observed a handful of times. This sequence joins TRBV27 and TRBJ2-7; D unclear. V dropped 3 bases and J dropped 6 bases, with 12 bases sitting between them. The CDR3 totals 13 residues. CDR1 is MNHEY, CDR2 SMNVEV, per germline (reference sequence). The CDR3 spells CASSLSRLSEQYF. The CDR3 nucleotides read TGTGCCAGCAGTTTGTCGAGGTTAAGCGAGCAGTACTTC.

This sequence joins TRBV7-6 and TRBJ2-1, with TRBD1 matching over 8 bases. Germline V lookup: CDR1 SGHVS, CDR2 FNYEAQ. J gave up 8 bases and V 5 bases, and 8 bases lay outside the gene matches. CDR3 size: 14 residues. The CDR3 here is CASSNPTGADEQFF. The CDR3 DNA follows: TGTGCCAGCAGCAACCCGACAGGGGCGGATGAGCAGTTCTTC.

J is TRBJ1-3 and V is TRBV28, with 8 positions matching TRBD1. The CDR3 has 17 residues. In germline, CDR1 is MDHEN, CDR2 SYDVKM. V trimming: 4 bases; J trimming: 1 base; junction bases outside the gene matches: 9. The CDR3 protein is CASSSTTGVRSGNTIYF. The DNA of the CDR3 is TGTGCCAGCAGTTCCACGACAGGGGTCCGTTCTGGAAACACCATATATTTT.

The rearrangement uses TRBV18 and TRBJ2-7; TRBD2 matches 7 bases. The trim removed 3 bases at V and 2 bases at J, leaving 7 bases unmatched. The CDR3 length is 15 residues. Germline V gives CDR1 KGHSH, CDR2 LQKENI. CDR3 loop: CASSPPSGGTYEQYF. Here the CDR3 DNA reads TGTGCCAGCTCACCCCCCTCCGGGGGGACCTACGAGCAGTACTTC.

The chain carries TRBV5-4 and TRBJ2-1, with unresolved D. Trimming pared 0 bases from V and 8 bases from J, leaving 9 bases between. The V gene's germline CDR1 is SGHNT and CDR2 YYREEE (reference sequence). The CDR3 has 13 residues. CDR3 sequence (DNA): TGTGCCAGCAGCTTGGGAGAGACCGATGAGCAGTTCTTC. This sequence encodes CASSLGETDEQFF.

The CDR3 nucleotides read TGTGCCATCAGGTATAGCGGGGGCACAGATACGCAGTATTTT. Translated, it gives CAIRYSGGTDTQYF. The rearrangement uses TRBV10-3 and TRBJ2-3; 8 nucleotides match TRBD2. After removal of 6 bases from V and 1 base from J, the junction contained 3 bases not matched to a gene. This CDR3 has 14 amino acids. Germline V lookup: CDR1 ENHRY, CDR2 SYGVKD.